A single sample is the source of the 5 T cell receptor beta chains below, sequenced in a study of identifying expanded T cells in peripheral blood. Clones were read by immunoSEQ multiplex PCR, and TCRdb kept only the in-frame ones, dropping some. The sample includes 100,000 to 150,000 clones, 75% to 90% seen only once; the top ten take about 8%. Sequenced input: blood. These receptors all come from a person aged 18 to 70 in good health.

The V and J genes are TRBV7-9 and TRBJ2-2; 7 bases agree with TRBD1. V gave up 3 bases and J gave up 7 bases; unmatched junction bases: 5. Germline CDR1 SEHNR, CDR2 FQNEAQ (reference sequence). The CDR3 is made up of 14 amino acids. The CDR3 bases are TGTGCCAGCAGCTTCGCACAGGGGCACGGGGAGCTGTTTTTT. Translated: CASSFAQGHGELFF.

The chain combines TRBV7-8 with TRBJ2-7; 13 bases are a match to TRBD2. This CDR3 is built from 15 residues. V lost 5 bases and J lost 4; bases outside the gene matches: 5. Per the germline V gene, CDR1 is SGHVS and CDR2 is FQNEAQ. The CDR3: CASSKRTSGSYEQYF. The CDR3 nucleotides are TGTGCCAGCAGCAAACGGACTAGCGGGAGTTACGAGCAGTACTTC.

This sequence joins TRBV27 and TRBJ1-2; D possibly corresponds to TRBD1 (6 bases). The germline V and J ends were trimmed by 5 bases and 4 bases, with 26 bases remaining between them. Germline V gene data show CDR1 as MNHEY and CDR2 as SMNVEV (reference sequence). The CDR3 has 18 amino acids. The CDR3 DNA reads as TGTGCCAGCAGTCCACTTCTCCCTCGACAGGTTGGTAGCTATGGCTACACCTTC. As protein: CASSPLLPRQVGSYGYTF.

This chain joins TRBV9 and TRBJ2-3, with 13 nucleotides matching TRBD2. The V and J ends lost 4 bases and 6 bases, in that order; junction bases with no gene match: 5. Per germline, CDR1 SGDLS and CDR2 YYNGEE. The CDR3 covers 15 residues. CDR3 region: CASSPLAGGPDTQYF. CDR3 bases: TGTGCCAGCAGCCCACTAGCGGGAGGGCCGGATACGCAGTATTTT.

The genes are TRBV11-2 and TRBJ2-7; tentatively, D is TRBD1 (5 bases). This CDR3 contains 13 residues. The V gene lost 7 bases and the J gene lost 2 bases, with 12 bases spanning the gap. Per germline, CDR1 SGHAT and CDR2 FQNNGV. CDR3 protein: CASNQQVTYEQYF. The CDR3 region has the DNA TGTGCCAGCAACCAACAGGTCACCTACGAGCAGTACTTC.